One TCR beta chain is described in this entry. The data are from a study of OX40 agonist ivuxolimab in advanced cancers. Study as a whole: Patients received intravenous ivuxolimab every 2 weeks at 0.01 to 10 mg/kg. Enrollees could have had prior anti-PD-1, anti-PD-L1 or anti-CTLA-4 therapy, which more than 30% had received. Among those enrolled, mean age was about 63 years (range about 23 to 85) and about 81% were male.

Some clones are missing from TCRdb's copy, which holds only in-frame ones; the method was immunoSEQ multiplex PCR. Of 55,000 to 75,000 clones in the sample, roughly 92% were seen once. Germline assignment: CDR1 SGHTA and CDR2 FQGNSA. The CDR3 sequence is 14 residues long. Trimming removed 4 bases at V and 5 bases at J, with 15 bases between. This sequence was found in an adult with an advanced solid tumor such as melanoma, head and neck, liver or kidney cancer. Sample: CD4+ or CD8+ T cells sorted from blood, taken in a trial of the OX40 agonist ivuxolimab. The J gene is TRBJ2-7, the V gene TRBV7-2; TRBD1 is a possible D gene (6 bases). As DNA, the CDR3 is TGTGCCAGCAGCTCCTCAGGGGTACGCGACGAGCAGTACTTC. As protein: CASSSSGVRDEQYF.